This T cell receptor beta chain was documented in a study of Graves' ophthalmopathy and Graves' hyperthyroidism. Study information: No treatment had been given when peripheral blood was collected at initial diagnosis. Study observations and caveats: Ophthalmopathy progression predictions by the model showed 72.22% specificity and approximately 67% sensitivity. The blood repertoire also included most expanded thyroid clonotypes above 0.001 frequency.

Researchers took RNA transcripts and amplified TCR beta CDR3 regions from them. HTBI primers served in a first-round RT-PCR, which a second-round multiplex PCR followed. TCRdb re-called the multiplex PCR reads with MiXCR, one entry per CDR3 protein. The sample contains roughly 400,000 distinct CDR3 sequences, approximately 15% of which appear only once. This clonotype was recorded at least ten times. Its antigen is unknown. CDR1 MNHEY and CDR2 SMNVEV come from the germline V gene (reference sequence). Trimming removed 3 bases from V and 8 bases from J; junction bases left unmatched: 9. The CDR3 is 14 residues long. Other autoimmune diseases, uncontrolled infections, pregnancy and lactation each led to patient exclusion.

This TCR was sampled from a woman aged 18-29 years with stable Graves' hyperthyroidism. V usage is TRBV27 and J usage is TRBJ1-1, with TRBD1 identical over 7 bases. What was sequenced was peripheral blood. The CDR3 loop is CASSFAGGAREAFF. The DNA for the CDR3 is TGTGCCAGCAGTTTCGCAGGGGGTGCAAGGGAAGCTTTCTTT.